This T cell receptor (beta chain) was documented in a study of shared clonotypes between healthy human individuals. Broader study findings: Four donors held approximately 4.6% of naive CD4 clonotypes in common.

CDR3 size: 14 residues. Germline-derived CDR1 and CDR2 are LNHDA and SQIVND (reference sequence). Trimming stripped 6 bases from V and 1 base from J, with 12 bases between. Sequenced by immunoSEQ multiplex PCR; TCRdb stores in-frame clones only, minus some. The sample consists of 640,000 or so clones, more than 70% of them appearing once. In the case of this clone: What it recognizes is unknown.

The chain is built from TRBV19 and TRBJ2-5; D is undetermined. Sequencing was carried out using memory CD4+ T cells sorted from blood. Subset specified: CD45RA-negative fraction. The sequence derives from a woman between 25 and 40 years old in good health. Here the CDR3 DNA reads TGTGCCAGTAGCCGATCCACCGCCCAAGAGACCCAGTACTTC. Protein sequence: CASSRSTAQETQYF.